This TCR beta chain is drawn from a study of Graves' ophthalmopathy and Graves' hyperthyroidism. V was shortened by 10 bases and J by 6 bases, with 21 bases between the two germline ends. This CDR3 spans 14 amino acids. CDR1 and CDR2 from the germline V gene are MNHNS and SASEGT. Amplification of the TCR beta CDR3 regions used RNA transcripts (as template). Amplification began with first-round RT-PCR using HTBI primers, then second-round multiplex PCR was performed. TCRdb reprocessed the multiplex PCR reads with MiXCR, giving one entry per CDR3 protein. Of roughly 400,000 distinct CDR3 sequences in the sample, about a sixth were seen once. In the case of this clonotype: The antigen is not known.

Study results and limitations: For separating ophthalmopathy from stable hyperthyroidism, a 13-signature model gave 85% to 90% sensitivity and approximately 80% specificity.

This chain uses TRBV6-1 with TRBJ1-2, with D uncertain. This TCR was recovered from a woman in her late teens or twenties with Graves' ophthalmopathy. The sample taken for sequencing was peripheral blood. Written as DNA, the CDR3 is TGTGCCATCGGAGTGGGTAGGGAGGGCCATGGCTACACCTTC. This encodes CAIGVGREGHGYTF.